This T cell receptor (beta chain) was retrieved from a study of T cells expressing NK-cell markers. Background on the study: Seven sequenced donors out of eight were HCMV-seropositive, one seronegative.

Using the 5' RACE reads, TCRdb records one entry per CDR3 protein without DNA. This specimen shows more than 120,000 distinct CDR3 sequences; the ten leading clones hold 9% to 15%. The germline V gene has CDR1 SGHDN and CDR2 FVKESK. The CDR3 totals 16 residues. Sequencing used blood T cells: a sorted CD56 or NKG2C T cell subset, CD4+ or CD8+ T cells, or bulk PBMC T cells (not recorded which). The sequence derives from a man younger than 35 in good health. The chain recombines TRBV14 with TRBJ2-1; without DNA, the TCRdb call of TRBD1 cannot be checked. This chain's CDR3 is CASSQEVGGWNNEQFF.